This entry describes one T cell receptor (beta chain). What it binds is unknown. The data belong to a study of shared clonotypes between healthy human individuals. Notes on the study in general: The sharing of 4% to 5.5% of naive CD4 clonotypes was seen across a handful of donors. As a rule, naive subsets had a larger estimated richness than memory subsets. Rarefaction showed that sequencing of sorted subsets was incomplete (despite large depth).

V was cut by 8 bases and J by 0 bases, with 11 bases left in between. Germline lookup yields CDR1 SEHNR and CDR2 FQNEAQ (reference sequence). There are 14 residues in the CDR3. Measured with immunoSEQ multiplex PCR; TCRdb has only the in-frame clones, and not every one. This table has over a million clones, roughly 70% appearing once. The receptor's source is a man aged 18 to 30 in good health. The sequenced sample was memory CD4+ T cells sorted from blood. Subset reported: CD45RA-negative fraction. The chain couples TRBV7-9 to TRBJ1-3; a possible D gene is TRBD1 (5 bases). The CDR3 nucleotides are TGTGCCAGCTGGGACGGAATCTCTGGAAACACCATATATTTT. It translates to CASWDGISGNTIYF.